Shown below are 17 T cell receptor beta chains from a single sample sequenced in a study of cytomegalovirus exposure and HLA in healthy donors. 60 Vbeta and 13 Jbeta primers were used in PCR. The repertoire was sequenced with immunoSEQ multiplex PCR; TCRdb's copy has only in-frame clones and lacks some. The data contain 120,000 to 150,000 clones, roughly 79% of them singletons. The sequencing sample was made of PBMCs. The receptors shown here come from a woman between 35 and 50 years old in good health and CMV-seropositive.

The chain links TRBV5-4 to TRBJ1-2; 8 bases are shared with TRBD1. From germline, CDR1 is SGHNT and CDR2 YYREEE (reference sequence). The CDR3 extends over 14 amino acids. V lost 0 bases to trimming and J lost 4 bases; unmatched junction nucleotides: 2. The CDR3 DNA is TGTGCCAGCAGCTTGGTTGACAGGGGCTATGGCTACACCTTC. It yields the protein CASSLVDRGYGYTF.

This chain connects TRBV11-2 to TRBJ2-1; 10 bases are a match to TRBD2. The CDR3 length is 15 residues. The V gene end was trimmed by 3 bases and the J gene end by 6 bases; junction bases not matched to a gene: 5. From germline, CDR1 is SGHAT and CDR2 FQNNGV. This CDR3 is CASSLSLAGANEQFF. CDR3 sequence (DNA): TGTGCCAGCAGCTTGAGTCTAGCGGGGGCCAATGAGCAGTTCTTC.

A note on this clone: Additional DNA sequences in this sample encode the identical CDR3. CDR3 protein: CASSQGTGSEKLFF. The CDR3 DNA reads TGCGCCAGCAGCCAAGGGACAGGGAGTGAAAAACTGTTTTTT. The chain links TRBV4-1 to TRBJ1-4; 8 bases fit TRBD1. V lost 1 base and J lost 7; bases outside the gene matches: 2. The germline V gene encodes CDR1 MGHRA and CDR2 YSYEKL. This CDR3 has 14 residues.

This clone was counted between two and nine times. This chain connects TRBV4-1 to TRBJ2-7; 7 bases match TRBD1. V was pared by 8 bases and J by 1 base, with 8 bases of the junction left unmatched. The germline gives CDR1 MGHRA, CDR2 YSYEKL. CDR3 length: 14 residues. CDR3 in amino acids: CASSRGQSSYEQYF. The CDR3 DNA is TGCGCCAGCTCCCGGGGACAGAGTTCCTACGAGCAGTACTTC.

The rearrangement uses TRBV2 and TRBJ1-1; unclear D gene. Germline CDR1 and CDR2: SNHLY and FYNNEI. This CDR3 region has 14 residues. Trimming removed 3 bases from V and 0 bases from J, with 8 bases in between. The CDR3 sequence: CASSDGYMNTEAFF. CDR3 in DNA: TGTGCCAGCAGTGACGGGTACATGAACACTGAAGCTTTCTTT. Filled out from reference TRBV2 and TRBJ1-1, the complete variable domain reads EPEVTQTPSHQVTQMGQEVILRCVPISNHLYFYWYRQILGQKVEFLVSFYNNEISEKSEIFDDQFSVERPDGSNFTLKIRSTKLEDSAMYFCASSDGYMNTEAFFGQGTRLTVV.

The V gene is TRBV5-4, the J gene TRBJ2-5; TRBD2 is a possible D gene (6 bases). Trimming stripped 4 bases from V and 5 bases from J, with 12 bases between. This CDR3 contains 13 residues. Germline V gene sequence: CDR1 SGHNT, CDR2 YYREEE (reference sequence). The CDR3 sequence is CASSTGTRETQYF. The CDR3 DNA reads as TGTGCCAGCAGCACCGGGACTCGGGAGACCCAGTACTTC.

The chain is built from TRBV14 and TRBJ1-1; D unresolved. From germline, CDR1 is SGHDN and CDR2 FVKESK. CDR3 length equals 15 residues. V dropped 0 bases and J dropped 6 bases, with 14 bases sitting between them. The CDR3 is CASSQDFLLGAEAFF. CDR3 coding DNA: TGTGCCAGCAGCCAAGATTTCCTCCTGGGCGCTGAAGCTTTCTTT. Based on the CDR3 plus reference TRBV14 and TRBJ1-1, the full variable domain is EAGVTQFPSHSVIEKGQTVTLRCDPISGHDNLYWYRRVMGKEIKFLLHFVKESKQDESGMPNNRFLAERTGGTYSTLKVQPAELEDSGVYFCASSQDFLLGAEAFFGQGTRLTVV.

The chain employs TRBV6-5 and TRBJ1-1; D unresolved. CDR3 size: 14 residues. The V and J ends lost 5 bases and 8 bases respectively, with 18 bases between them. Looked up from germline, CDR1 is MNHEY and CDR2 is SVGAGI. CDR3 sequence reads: CASSEAASPGEAFF. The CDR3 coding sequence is TGTGCCAGCAGTGAGGCGGCATCCCCGGGGGAAGCTTTCTTT.

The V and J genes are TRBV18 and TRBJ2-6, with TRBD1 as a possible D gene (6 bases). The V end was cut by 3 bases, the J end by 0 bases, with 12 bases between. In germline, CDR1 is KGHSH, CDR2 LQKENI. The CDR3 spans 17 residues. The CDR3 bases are TGTGCCAGCTCACCTCCAGGGGTAAACTCTGGGGCCAACGTCCTGACTTTC. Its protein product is CASSPPGVNSGANVLTF. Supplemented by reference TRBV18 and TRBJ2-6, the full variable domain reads NAGVMQNPRHLVRRRGQEARLRCSPMKGHSHVYWYRQLPEEGLKFMVYLQKENIIDESGMPKERFSAEFPKEGPSILRIQQVVRGDSAAYFCASSPPGVNSGANVLTFGAGSRLTVL.

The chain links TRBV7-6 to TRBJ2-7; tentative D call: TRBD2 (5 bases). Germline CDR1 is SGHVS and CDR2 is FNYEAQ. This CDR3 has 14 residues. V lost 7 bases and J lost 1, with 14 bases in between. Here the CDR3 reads CASTPSSGSYEQYF. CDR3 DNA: TGTGCCAGCACCCCCTCATCGGGATCCTACGAGCAGTACTTC. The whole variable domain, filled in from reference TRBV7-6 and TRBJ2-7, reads GAGVSQSPRYKVTKRGQDVALRCDPISGHVSLYWYRQALGQGPEFLTYFNYEAQQDKSGLPNDRFSAERPEGSISTLTIQRTEQRDSAMYRCASTPSSGSYEQYFGPGTRLTVT.

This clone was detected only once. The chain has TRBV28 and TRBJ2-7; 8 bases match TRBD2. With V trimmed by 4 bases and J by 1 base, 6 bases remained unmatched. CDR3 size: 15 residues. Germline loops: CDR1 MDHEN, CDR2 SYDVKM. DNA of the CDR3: TGTGCCAGCAGTTCCCAAGGCGGGGGGTCCTACGAGCAGTACTTC. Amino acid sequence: CASSSQGGGSYEQYF. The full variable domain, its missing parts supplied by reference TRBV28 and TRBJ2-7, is DVKVTQSSRYLVKRTGEKVFLECVQDMDHENMFWYRQDPGLGLRLIYFSYDVKMKEKGDIPEGYSVSREKKERFSLILESASTNQTSMYLCASSSQGGGSYEQYFGPGTRLTVT.

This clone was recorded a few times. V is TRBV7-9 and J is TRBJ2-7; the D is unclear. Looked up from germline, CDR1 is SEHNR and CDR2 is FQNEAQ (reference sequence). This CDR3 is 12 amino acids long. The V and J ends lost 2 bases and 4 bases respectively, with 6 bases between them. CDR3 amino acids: CASSLIPYEQYF. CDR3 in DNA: TGTGCCAGCAGCTTAATCCCGTACGAGCAGTACTTC.

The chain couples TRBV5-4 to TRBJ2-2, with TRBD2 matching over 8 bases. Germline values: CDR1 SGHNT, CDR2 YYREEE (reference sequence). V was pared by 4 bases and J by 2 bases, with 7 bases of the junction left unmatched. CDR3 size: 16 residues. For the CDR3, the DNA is TGTGCCAGCAGCCCACAGGGACTAGTTAACACCGGGGAGCTGTTTTTT. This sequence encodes CASSPQGLVNTGELFF.

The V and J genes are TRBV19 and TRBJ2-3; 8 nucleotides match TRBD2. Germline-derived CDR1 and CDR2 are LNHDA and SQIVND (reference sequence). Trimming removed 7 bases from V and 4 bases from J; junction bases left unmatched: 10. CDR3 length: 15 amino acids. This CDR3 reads CASTTGLAEADTQYF. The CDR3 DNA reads TGTGCCAGTACCACAGGACTAGCCGAAGCAGATACGCAGTATTTT.

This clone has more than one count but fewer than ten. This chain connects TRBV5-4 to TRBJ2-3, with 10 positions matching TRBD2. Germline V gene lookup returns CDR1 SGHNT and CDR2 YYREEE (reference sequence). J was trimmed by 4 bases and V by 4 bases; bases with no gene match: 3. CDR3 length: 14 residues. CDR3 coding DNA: TGTGCCAGCAGCATGCTAGCGGGGGCAGATACGCAGTATTTT. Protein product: CASSMLAGADTQYF.

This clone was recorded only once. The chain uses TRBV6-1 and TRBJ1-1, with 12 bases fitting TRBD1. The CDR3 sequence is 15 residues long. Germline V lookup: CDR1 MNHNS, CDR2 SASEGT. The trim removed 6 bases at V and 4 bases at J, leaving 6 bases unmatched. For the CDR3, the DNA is TGTGCCAGCAGAACCGGGACAGGGGGCACCACTGAAGCTTTCTTT. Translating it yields CASRTGTGGTTEAFF.

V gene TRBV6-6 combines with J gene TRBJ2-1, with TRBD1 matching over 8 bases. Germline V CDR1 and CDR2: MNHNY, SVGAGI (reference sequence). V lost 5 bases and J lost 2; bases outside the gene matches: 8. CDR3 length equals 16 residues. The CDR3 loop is CASSHPGTGTYNEQFF. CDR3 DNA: TGTGCCAGCAGTCACCCCGGGACAGGAACCTACAATGAGCAGTTCTTC.